Below are 15 T cell receptor beta chains sequenced from a single sample in a study of cytotoxic CD8 clonotypes in ibrutinib-treated CLL. TCRdb's copy holds only in-frame clones and misses some; the assay was immunoSEQ multiplex PCR. The sample consists of about 160,000 clones, more than 65% of them appearing once. The sample in question was PBMCs, obtained after 12 months of ibrutinib treatment. These receptors were taken from a human donor with chronic lymphocytic leukemia.

The CDR3 here is CASSISAASTIGESNQPQHF. CDR3 DNA sequence: TGTGCCAGTAGTATATCGGCAGCCTCGACGATCGGGGAGAGCAATCAGCCCCAGCATTTT. V usage is TRBV19 and J usage is TRBJ1-5; D uncertain. Per germline, CDR1 LNHDA and CDR2 SQIVND (reference sequence). The CDR3 extends over 20 amino acids. V was cut by 2 bases and J by 1 base, with 24 bases left in between.

This clone was counted once. The V call is TRBV6-1, the J call TRBJ2-5; no reliable D call. Trimming left V 2 bases short and J 4 bases short, with 11 bases between. Per the germline V gene, CDR1 is MNHNS and CDR2 is SASEGT. There are 14 residues in the CDR3. In DNA, the CDR3 is TGTGCCAGCAGTGAACAAGTTACAAGAGAGACCCAGTACTTC. As protein: CASSEQVTRETQYF.

This clone was picked up many times. This sequence joins TRBV5-1 and TRBJ1-2, with D possibly TRBD1 on 6 matching bases. V was shortened by 4 bases and J by 2 bases, with 12 bases between the two germline ends. The V gene's germline CDR1 is SGHRS and CDR2 YFSETQ. The CDR3 sequence is 14 residues long. CDR3 sequence: CASSIGGPNYGYTF. The CDR3 DNA reads as TGCGCCAGCAGCATCGGGGGCCCAAACTATGGCTACACCTTC. Based on the CDR3 plus reference TRBV5-1 and TRBJ1-2, the full variable domain is KAGVTQTPRYLIKTRGQQVTLSCSPISGHRSVSWYQQTPGQGLQFLFEYFSETQRNKGNFPGRFSGRQFSNSRSEMNVSTLELGDSALYLCASSIGGPNYGYTFGSGTRLTVV.

This clone was detected only once. The chain is built from TRBV19 and TRBJ1-5; D not certain. V was trimmed by 6 bases and J by 7 bases, leaving 19 bases between them. CDR1 and CDR2 from the germline V gene are LNHDA and SQIVND (reference sequence). This CDR3 is built from 15 residues. The CDR3 sequence is CASSTNFGRGQPQHF. Here the CDR3 DNA reads TGTGCCAGTAGCACTAATTTTGGGCGCGGACAGCCCCAGCATTTT.

About this clone itself: The sample has other DNA sequences that encode this CDR3 too. The rearrangement joins TRBV5-1 to TRBJ2-3; D unresolved. Between the trimmed V and J ends, which lost 0 bases and 6 bases, there was a span of 8 bases. This CDR3 has 13 amino acids. Per germline, CDR1 SGHRS and CDR2 YFSETQ. The CDR3 coding sequence is TGCGCCAGCAGCTTGGGGGCTACTGATACGCAGTATTTT. It is translated as CASSLGATDTQYF.

The chain recombines TRBV7-2 with TRBJ2-3; the D gene is possibly TRBD2 (7 bases). CDR1 SGHTA and CDR2 FQGNSA come from the germline V gene. The CDR3 covers 18 residues. Trimming cost V 2 bases and J 3 bases, with 21 bases left between them. The CDR3 loop reads CASSLLFGGGLQTDTQYF. The CDR3 nucleotides are TGTGCCAGCAGCTTACTGTTCGGCGGGGGCCTACAGACAGATACGCAGTATTTT. Full variable domain (remainder filled in from reference TRBV7-2 and TRBJ2-3): GAGVSQSPSNKVTEKGKDVELRCDPISGHTALYWYRQSLGQGLEFLIYFQGNSAPDKSGLPSDRFSAERTGGSVSTLTIQRTQQEDSAVYLCASSLLFGGGLQTDTQYFGPGTRLTVL.

The chain has TRBV29-1 and TRBJ1-1; D is perhaps TRBD1 (5 bases). Germline CDR1 SQVTM, CDR2 ANQGSEA. This CDR3 contains 15 residues. Trimming removed 2 bases at V and 6 bases at J, with 19 bases between. The CDR3 sequence: CSVENPGHSGAEAFF. CDR3 nucleotides: TGCAGCGTTGAAAATCCAGGACACTCGGGCGCTGAAGCTTTCTTT.

The V call is TRBV4-3, the J call TRBJ1-4, with D possibly TRBD1 on 5 matching bases. Deletions cut 4 bases from V and 6 bases from J, with 12 bases between. The V gene's germline CDR1 is LGHNA and CDR2 YSLEER. The CDR3 runs to 14 residues. As DNA, the CDR3 is TGCGCCAGCAGCCGGGGGTCGTATGATGAAAAACTGTTTTTT. Residues: CASSRGSYDEKLFF.

V and J are TRBV28 and TRBJ2-3; 9 bases map to TRBD2. Germline V gives CDR1 MDHEN, CDR2 SYDVKM. V shed 8 bases and J 9 bases; nucleotides not matched to a gene: 21. The CDR3 is made up of 17 amino acids. The CDR3 protein is CASSGDSGRMGGPTQYF. The CDR3 nucleotides are TGTGCCAGCTCAGGGGATAGCGGGAGAATGGGGGGACCAACGCAGTATTTT.

This clone appeared a few times. This sequence joins TRBV7-2 and TRBJ2-5; 11 bases are shared with TRBD1. Germline V gene sequence: CDR1 SGHTA, CDR2 FQGNSA. There are 16 residues in the CDR3. V trimming: 2 bases; J trimming: 5 bases; junction bases outside the gene matches: 7. CDR3 amino acids: CASSLTRTGGSETQYF. CDR3 DNA sequence: TGTGCCAGCAGCTTAACACGGACAGGGGGCTCGGAGACCCAGTACTTC.

This chain connects TRBV4-2 to TRBJ2-1; no definite D call. This CDR3 comprises 14 residues. CDR1 and CDR2 from the germline V gene are LGHNA and YNFKEQ. Trimming left V 0 bases short and J 9 bases short, with 12 bases between. CDR3 DNA: TGTGCCAGCAGCCAAGATCCCCGGTCGCCTGAGCAGTTCTTC. This encodes CASSQDPRSPEQFF.

This clone was picked up many times. The chain carries TRBV2 and TRBJ2-1; 8 nucleotides align to TRBD1. V gave up 6 bases and J gave up 0 bases; unmatched junction bases: 13. CDR3 length equals 18 residues. Germline values: CDR1 SNHLY, CDR2 FYNNEI. The chain's CDR3 is CASRGTGEPTSSYNEQFF. CDR3 DNA: TGTGCCAGCAGGGGGACAGGTGAGCCCACGAGCTCCTACAATGAGCAGTTCTTC.

The gene calls are TRBV5-1 and TRBJ2-7, with 9 bases matching TRBD2. V shed 1 base, J shed 1 base, and the junction held 12 bases outside the gene matches. Per germline, CDR1 SGHRS and CDR2 YFSETQ. The CDR3 spans 18 residues. The CDR3 reads CASSLKSSPSGESYEQYF. The CDR3 nucleotides are TGCGCCAGCAGCTTGAAGTCCTCTCCTAGCGGGGAATCCTACGAGCAGTACTTC.

This clone was detected a few times. This chain connects TRBV5-1 to TRBJ1-3; D gene unclear. The length of the CDR3 is 15 residues. V lost 9 bases and J 0 bases, leaving 16 bases between the germline ends. Germline V gives CDR1 SGHRS, CDR2 YFSETQ. This chain's CDR3 is CAIKNRRISGNTIYF. The CDR3 region has the DNA TGCGCCATCAAAAACCGGCGAATCTCTGGAAACACCATATATTTT.

The chain is built from TRBV7-8 and TRBJ2-1, with D possibly TRBD1 on 6 matching bases. Germline loops: CDR1 SGHVS, CDR2 FQNEAQ. Between the trimmed V and J ends, which lost 6 bases and 4 bases, there was a span of 16 bases. There are 15 residues in the CDR3. The DNA for the CDR3 is TGTGCCAGCAGGATGGCCCGGGACAAGTACAATGAGCAGTTCTTC. Translated: CASRMARDKYNEQFF.